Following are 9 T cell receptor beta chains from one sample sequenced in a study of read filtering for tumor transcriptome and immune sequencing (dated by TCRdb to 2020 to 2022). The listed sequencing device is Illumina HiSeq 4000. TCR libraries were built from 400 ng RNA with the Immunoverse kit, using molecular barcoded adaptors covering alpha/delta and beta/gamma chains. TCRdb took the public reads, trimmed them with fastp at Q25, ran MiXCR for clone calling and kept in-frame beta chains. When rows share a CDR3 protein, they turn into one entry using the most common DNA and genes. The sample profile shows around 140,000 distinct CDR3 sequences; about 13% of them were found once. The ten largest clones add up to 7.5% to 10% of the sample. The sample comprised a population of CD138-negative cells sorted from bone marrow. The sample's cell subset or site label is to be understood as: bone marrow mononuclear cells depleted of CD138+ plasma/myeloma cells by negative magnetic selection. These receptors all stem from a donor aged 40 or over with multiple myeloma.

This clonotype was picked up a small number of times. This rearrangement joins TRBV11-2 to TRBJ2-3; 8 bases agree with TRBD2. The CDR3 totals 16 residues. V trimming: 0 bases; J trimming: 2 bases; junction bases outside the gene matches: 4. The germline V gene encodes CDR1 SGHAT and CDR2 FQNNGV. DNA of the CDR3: TGTGCCAGCAGCTTAGAACTAGCGGCTTCCACAGATACGCAGTATTTT. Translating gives CASSLELAASTDTQYF.

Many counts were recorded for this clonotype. The CDR3 spells CASSSGGLGSSGANVLTF. CDR3 sequence (DNA): TGCGCCAGCAGCTCGGGTGGACTCGGAAGCTCTGGGGCCAACGTCCTGACTTTC. V and J are TRBV5-1 and TRBJ2-6; weak D call: TRBD2 (5 bases). CDR3 length: 18 residues. V was shortened by 3 bases and J by 0 bases, with 16 bases between the two germline ends. Germline lookup yields CDR1 SGHRS and CDR2 YFSETQ.

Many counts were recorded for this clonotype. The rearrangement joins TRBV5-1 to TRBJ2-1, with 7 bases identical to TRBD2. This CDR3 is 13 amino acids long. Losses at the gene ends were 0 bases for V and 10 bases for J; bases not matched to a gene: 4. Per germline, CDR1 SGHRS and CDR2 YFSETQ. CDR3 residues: CASSLDLLAEQFF. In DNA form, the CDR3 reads TGCGCCAGCAGCTTGGATCTACTAGCGGAGCAGTTCTTC.

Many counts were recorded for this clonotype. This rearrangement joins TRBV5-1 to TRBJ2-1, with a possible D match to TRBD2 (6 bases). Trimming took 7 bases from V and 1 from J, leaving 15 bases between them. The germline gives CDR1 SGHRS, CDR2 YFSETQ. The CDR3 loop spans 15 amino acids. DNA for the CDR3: TGCGCCAGCCTTCAGGACTACGGTTCCTACAATGAGCAGTTCTTC. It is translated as CASLQDYGSYNEQFF.

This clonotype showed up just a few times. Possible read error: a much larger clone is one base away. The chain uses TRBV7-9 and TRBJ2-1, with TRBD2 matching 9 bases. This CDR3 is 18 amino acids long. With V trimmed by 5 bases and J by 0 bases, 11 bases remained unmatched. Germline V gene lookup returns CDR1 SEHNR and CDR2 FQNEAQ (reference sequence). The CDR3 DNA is TGTGCCAGCAGCCCTGTATATTTGACTAGCGGCTCCTACAATGAGCAGTTCTTC. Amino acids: CASSPVYLTSGSYNEQFF.

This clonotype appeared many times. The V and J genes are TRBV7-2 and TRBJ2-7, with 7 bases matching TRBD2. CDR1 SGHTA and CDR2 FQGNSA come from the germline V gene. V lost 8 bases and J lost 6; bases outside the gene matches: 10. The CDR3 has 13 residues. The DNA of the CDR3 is TGTGCCAGCGGAGCGGGACCTACTCGCGAGCAGTACTTC. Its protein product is CASGAGPTREQYF.

CDR3 sequence: CASSLAGLYNEQFF. The CDR3, as DNA: TGTGCCAGCAGCTTAGCAGGGCTTTACAATGAGCAGTTCTTC. The V gene is TRBV11-3, the J gene TRBJ2-1; D might be TRBD1 (5 bases). The CDR3 spans 14 residues. Germline-derived CDR1 and CDR2 are SGHNT and YENEEA. Deletions cut 1 base from V and 4 bases from J, with 8 bases between.

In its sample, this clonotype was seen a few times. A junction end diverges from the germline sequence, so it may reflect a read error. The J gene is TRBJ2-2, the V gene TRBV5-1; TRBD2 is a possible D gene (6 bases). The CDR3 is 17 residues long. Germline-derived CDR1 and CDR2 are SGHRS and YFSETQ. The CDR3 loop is CASSPGGSNSNAGELFF. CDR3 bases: TGCGCCAGCAGCCCCGGAGGGTCCAATTCGAACGCCGGGGAGCTGTTTTTT. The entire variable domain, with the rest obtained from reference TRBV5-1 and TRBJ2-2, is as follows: KAGVTQTPRYLIKTRGQQVTLSCSPISGHRSVSWYQQTPGQGLQFLFEYFSETQRNKGNFPGRFSGRQFSNSRSEMNVSTLELGDSALYLCASSPGGSNSNAGELFFGEGSRLTVL.

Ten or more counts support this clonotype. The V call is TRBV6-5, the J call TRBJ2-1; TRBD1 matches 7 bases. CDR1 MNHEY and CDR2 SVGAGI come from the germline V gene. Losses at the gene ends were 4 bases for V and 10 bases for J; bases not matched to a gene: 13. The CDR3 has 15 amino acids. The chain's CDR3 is CASSSGGAARQEQFF. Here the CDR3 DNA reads TGTGCCAGCAGTTCAGGGGGAGCAGCCCGGCAAGAGCAGTTCTTC.